This entry lists 7 T cell receptor beta chains sequenced from one sample in a study of control samples from healthy donors and cancer patients (dated by TCRdb to the early 2020s). The library was prepared using the immunoSEQ multiplex PCR assay. TCRdb's version of the immuneACCESS table is confined to in-frame rearrangements and falls short of the full clone set. An unresolved V gene accounts for under half of the shortfall where checked; the remainder is of unknown origin. The sample table shows around 63,000 clones, and more than 75% are seen once. 2% to 2.5% of the sample belongs to the ten largest clones. The specimen was PBMCs. The receptors here all came from a woman between 50 and 59 years old with head and neck cancer.

The V gene is TRBV5-1, the J gene TRBJ1-3, with 7 positions matching TRBD1. This CDR3 contains 14 residues. V was pared by 7 bases and J by 4 bases, with 8 bases of the junction left unmatched. Germline V gene sequence: CDR1 SGHRS, CDR2 YFSETQ. The CDR3: CASSSQGEGNTIYF. For the CDR3, the DNA is TGCGCCAGCTCAAGTCAGGGGGAAGGAAACACCATATATTTT.

The chain employs TRBV7-9 and TRBJ2-1; 14 bases are a match to TRBD2. The V gene's germline CDR1 is SEHNR and CDR2 FQNEAQ (reference sequence). The CDR3 has 16 residues. V shed 5 bases and J 8 bases; nucleotides not matched to a gene: 8. Here the CDR3 reads CASSPSGLAGADEQFF. In DNA, the CDR3 is TGTGCCAGCAGCCCATCGGGACTAGCGGGGGCAGATGAGCAGTTCTTC. Variable domain in full (rest from reference TRBV7-9 and TRBJ2-1): DTGVSQNPRHKITKRGQNVTFRCDPISEHNRLYWYRQTLGQGPEFLTYFQNEAQLEKSRLLSDRFSAERPKGSFSTLEIQRTEQGDSAMYLCASSPSGLAGADEQFFGPGTRLTVL.

The chain couples TRBV28 to TRBJ2-7; 7 positions agree with TRBD1. The CDR3 extends over 14 amino acids. CDR1 is MDHEN, CDR2 SYDVKM, per germline. The junction had 11 bases not matched to a gene; V was cut back by 8 bases and J by 4 bases. The CDR3 is CASRGQETNYEQYF. CDR3 nucleotide sequence: TGTGCCAGCCGAGGACAGGAGACGAATTACGAGCAGTACTTC. The whole variable domain, remainder taken from reference TRBV28 and TRBJ2-7, is DVKVTQSSRYLVKRTGEKVFLECVQDMDHENMFWYRQDPGLGLRLIYFSYDVKMKEKGDIPEGYSVSREKKERFSLILESASTNQTSMYLCASRGQETNYEQYFGPGTRLTVT.

V usage is TRBV10-3 and J usage is TRBJ2-2, with 8 bases identical to TRBD1. The CDR3 is made up of 14 amino acids. Germline values: CDR1 ENHRY, CDR2 SYGVKD. V shed 9 bases, J shed 3 bases, and the junction held 6 bases outside the gene matches. CDR3 in amino acids: CAIAPGQDTGELFF. CDR3 nucleotides: TGTGCCATTGCTCCGGGACAGGACACCGGGGAGCTGTTTTTT.

The V call is TRBV18, the J call TRBJ2-3; tentative D call: TRBD2 (5 bases). CDR1 and CDR2 from the germline V gene are KGHSH and LQKENI. Trimming removed 4 bases from V and 3 bases from J, with 14 bases in between. The CDR3 runs 15 residues. CDR3 in DNA: TGTGCCAGCTCACTCCGGCCCCCGGGGACAGATACGCAGTATTTT. Its translation: CASSLRPPGTDTQYF.

The table lists this clone with a few counts. The V gene is TRBV28, the J gene TRBJ2-5; weak D call: TRBD1 (6 bases). CDR1 MDHEN and CDR2 SYDVKM come from the germline V gene. The CDR3 runs to 15 residues. The ends were cut back, 5 bases at V and 0 bases at J, with 13 bases in the middle. DNA for the CDR3: TGTGCCAGCAGTAGGACAGTAGAGTACCAAGAGACCCAGTACTTC. It specifies CASSRTVEYQETQYF.

To note about this clone: Compared with germline, one end of the junction differs, possibly owing to a read error. V gene TRBV5-1 combines with J gene TRBJ1-1; no clear D. Per the germline V gene, CDR1 is SGHRS and CDR2 is YFSETQ. CDR3 length: 13 amino acids. CDR3 nucleotides: TGCGCCAGCAGCTTGGATGGTTCGTACCGCTTTCTTTGG. It translates to CASSLDGSYRFLW.